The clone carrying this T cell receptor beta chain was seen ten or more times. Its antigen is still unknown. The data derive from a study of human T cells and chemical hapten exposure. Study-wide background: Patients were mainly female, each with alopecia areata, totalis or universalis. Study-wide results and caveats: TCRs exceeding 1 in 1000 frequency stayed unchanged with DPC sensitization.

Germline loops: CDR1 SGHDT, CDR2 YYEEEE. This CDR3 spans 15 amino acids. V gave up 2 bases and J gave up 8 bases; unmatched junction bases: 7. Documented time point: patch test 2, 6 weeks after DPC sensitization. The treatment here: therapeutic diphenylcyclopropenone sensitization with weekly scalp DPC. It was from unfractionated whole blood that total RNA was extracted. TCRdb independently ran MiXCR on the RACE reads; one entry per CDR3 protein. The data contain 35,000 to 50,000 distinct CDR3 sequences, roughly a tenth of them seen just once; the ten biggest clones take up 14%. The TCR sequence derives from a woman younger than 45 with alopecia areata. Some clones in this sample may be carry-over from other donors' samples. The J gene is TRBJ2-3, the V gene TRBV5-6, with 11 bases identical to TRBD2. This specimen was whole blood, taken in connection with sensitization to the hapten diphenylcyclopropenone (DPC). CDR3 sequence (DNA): TGTGCCAGCAGCTTACTAGCGGGGGAGGGGCCTACGCAGTATTTT. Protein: CASSLLAGEGPTQYF.